These 10 T cell receptor beta chains share one sample of origin, sequenced in a study of neoadjuvant anti-PD-1 for oral cavity cancer. The assay was immunoSEQ multiplex PCR, and TCRdb's table has in-frame clones only and misses some. The repertoire consists of about 16,000 clones, with 65% occurring once and the leading ten covering 2.6%. The material sequenced was PBMCs, taken before nivolumab (anti-PD-1) treatment. All receptors come from a person between 40 and 85 years old with oral cavity squamous cell carcinoma.

The rearrangement joins TRBV11-2 to TRBJ2-7, with 7 bases fitting TRBD1. With V trimmed by 1 base and J by 2 bases, 2 bases remained unmatched. The CDR3 consists of 14 residues. Per germline, CDR1 SGHAT and CDR2 FQNNGV. CDR3: CASSLAGGTYEQYF. The CDR3 bases are TGTGCCAGCAGCTTAGCAGGGGGTACCTACGAGCAGTACTTC. Drawing the rest from reference TRBV11-2 and TRBJ2-7, the complete variable domain is EAGVAQSPRYKIIEKRQSVAFWCNPISGHATLYWYQQILGQGPKLLIQFQNNGVVDDSQLPKDRFSAERLKGVDSTLKIQPAKLEDSAVYLCASSLAGGTYEQYFGPGTRLTVT.

The V call is TRBV27, the J call TRBJ2-5; D might be TRBD2 (6 bases). The CDR3 extends over 14 amino acids. The ends were cut back, 6 bases at V and 5 bases at J, with 16 bases in the middle. Germline V CDR1 and CDR2: MNHEY, SMNVEV (reference sequence). The CDR3 sequence: CASSLAPNGETQYF. DNA of the CDR3: TGTGCCAGCAGCCTAGCGCCCAATGGGGAGACCCAGTACTTC.

A few counts support this clone. The chain couples TRBV21-1 to TRBJ2-1; the table's D call of TRBD2 was not tested on the DNA. TRBV21-1 is given as a pseudogene. This CDR3 has 16 residues. Written as DNA, the CDR3 is TGTGCCAGCACAGAGCATCCCGGGGGTACTAACAATGAGCAGTTCTTC. As protein: CASTEHPGGTNNEQFF.

For the CDR3, the DNA is TGTGCCAGCAGAACTTCAGGGAGGACCGGGGAGCTGTTTTTT. Its protein product is CASRTSGRTGELFF. This chain links TRBV6-1 with TRBJ2-2; tentatively, D is TRBD2 (6 bases). Germline V gene sequence: CDR1 MNHNS, CDR2 SASEGT. The CDR3 covers 14 residues. Trimming removed 6 bases from V and 5 bases from J, with 13 bases in between.

V gene TRBV2 combines with J gene TRBJ2-1; possibly TRBD2 for D (6 bases). The ends were cut back, 8 bases at V and 1 base at J, with 15 bases in the middle. Germline CDR1 SNHLY, CDR2 FYNNEI. The CDR3 extends over 15 amino acids. Written as DNA, the CDR3 is TGTGCCAGCCGTTTTAGCGGCCTTTCCTACAATGAGCAGTTCTTC. Translated, it gives CASRFSGLSYNEQFF.

The chain joins TRBV6-5 to TRBJ2-2; TRBD1 is a possible D gene (5 bases). The CDR3 covers 15 residues. Trimming took 6 bases from V and 4 from J, leaving 15 bases between them. Per the germline V gene, CDR1 is MNHEY and CDR2 is SVGAGI. As DNA, the CDR3 is TGTGCCAGCAGACCCCTCGACAGAACCACCGGGGAGCTGTTTTTT. Protein: CASRPLDRTTGELFF.

The J gene is TRBJ2-2, the V gene TRBV9, with 9 bases fitting TRBD2. Germline lookup yields CDR1 SGDLS and CDR2 YYNGEE. With V trimmed by 4 bases and J by 4 bases, 14 bases remained unmatched. This CDR3 is built from 18 residues. CDR3 DNA sequence: TGTGCCAGCAGCCCCGAGGGGGGCGGGAGGGCCGCCACCGGGGAGCTGTTTTTT. Amino acid sequence: CASSPEGGGRAATGELFF.

This clone appeared a few times. The chain joins TRBV19 to TRBJ2-2; D may be TRBD1 or TRBD2 (11 bases each). This CDR3 spans 17 amino acids. With 9 bases removed from V and 5 bases from J, the gap between germline ends came to 25 bases. Germline CDR1 reads LNHDA; CDR2 reads SQIVND (reference sequence). The CDR3 region has the DNA TGTGCCAGCGGGACAGGGGGGCTAGCGGGAGGAACCGGGGAGCTGTTTTTT. The encoded protein is CASGTGGLAGGTGELFF.

The chain links TRBV28 to TRBJ1-1; D is perhaps TRBD1 (6 bases). The CDR3 sequence is 13 residues long. CDR1 is MDHEN, CDR2 SYDVKM, per germline. V was trimmed by 5 bases and J by 3 bases, leaving 10 bases between them. CDR3 DNA: TGTGCCAGCAGTCCATACAGGGACACTGAAGCTTTCTTT. This gives the protein CASSPYRDTEAFF.

The rearrangement joins TRBV5-6 to TRBJ2-1, with 9 bases identical to TRBD2. V lost 4 bases to trimming and J lost 8 bases; unmatched junction nucleotides: 10. This CDR3 comprises 15 residues. Germline lookup yields CDR1 SGHDT and CDR2 YYEEEE. CDR3 region: CASSLLAGVLDEQFF. The CDR3 nucleotides read TGTGCCAGCAGCCTCTTAGCGGGAGTTCTGGATGAGCAGTTCTTC.